The clone carrying this TCR beta chain appeared a few times. This sample is part of a study of blood T cell repertoires in COVID-19. Whole-study context: T cells, B-cell-depleted T cells, or PBMCs supplied cDNA or gDNA.

In the study's own analysis: Scientists estimated how many nucleated cells there were by amplifying reference gene primers. Using immunoSEQ multiplex PCR, the repertoire was profiled, and TCRdb retains in-frame clones only, with some absent. V and J calls and clone size come straight from that table; D and trimming were deduced from the DNA. This table holds roughly 140,000 clones, 70% to 90% found once. This CDR3 is built from 17 residues. Germline CDR1 reads SGHDT; CDR2 reads YYEEEE. The J segment lost 9 bases and the V segment lost 4 bases, leaving 17 bases of the junction unmatched. The receptor comes from a woman aged 55-70 years with COVID-19, enrolled during active disease. The source material was peripheral blood. V is TRBV5-6 and J is TRBJ2-1; 9 bases align to TRBD2. The CDR3 sequence: CASSPGVAGATRGEQFF. The CDR3 DNA reads TGTGCCAGCAGCCCGGGGGTAGCGGGGGCCACTCGGGGTGAGCAGTTCTTC.